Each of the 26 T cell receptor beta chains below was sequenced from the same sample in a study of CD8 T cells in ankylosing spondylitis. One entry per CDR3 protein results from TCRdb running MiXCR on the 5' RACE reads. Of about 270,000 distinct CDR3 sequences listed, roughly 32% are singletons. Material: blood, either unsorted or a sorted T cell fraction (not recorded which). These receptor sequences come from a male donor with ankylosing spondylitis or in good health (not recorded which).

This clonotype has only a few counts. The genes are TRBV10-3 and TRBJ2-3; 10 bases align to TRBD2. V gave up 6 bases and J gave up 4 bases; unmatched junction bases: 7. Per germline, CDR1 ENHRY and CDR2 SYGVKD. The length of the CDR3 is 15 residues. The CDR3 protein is CAIRRAGGLSDTQYF. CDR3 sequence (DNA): TGTGCCATCAGGCGAGCGGGGGGGCTGTCAGATACGCAGTATTTT.

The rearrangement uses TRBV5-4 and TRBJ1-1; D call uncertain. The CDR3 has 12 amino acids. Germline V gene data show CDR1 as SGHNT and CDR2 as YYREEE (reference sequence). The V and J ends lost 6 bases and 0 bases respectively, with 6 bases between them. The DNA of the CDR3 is TGTGCCAGCATCTTTCTGAACACTGAAGCTTTCTTT. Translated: CASIFLNTEAFF. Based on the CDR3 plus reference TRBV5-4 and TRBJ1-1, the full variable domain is ETGVTQSPTHLIKTRGQQVTLRCSSQSGHNTVSWYQQALGQGPQFIFQYYREEENGRGNFPPRFSGLQFPNYSSELNVNALELDDSALYLCASIFLNTEAFFGQGTRLTVV.

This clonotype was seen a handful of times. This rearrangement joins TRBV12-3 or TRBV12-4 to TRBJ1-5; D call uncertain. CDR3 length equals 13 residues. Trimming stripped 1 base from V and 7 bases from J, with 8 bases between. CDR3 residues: CASSLGGGQPQHF. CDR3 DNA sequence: TGTGCCAGCAGTTTAGGTGGTGGACAGCCCCAGCATTTT.

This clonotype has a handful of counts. CDR3 in DNA: TGCAGCGTTGGTCCAGAGACCCAGTACTTC. Residues: CSVGPETQYF. The chain couples TRBV29-1 to TRBJ2-5, with D uncertain. This CDR3 has 10 residues. The V end was cut by 4 bases, the J end by 4 bases, with 4 bases between. CDR1 SQVTM and CDR2 ANQGSEA come from the germline V gene.

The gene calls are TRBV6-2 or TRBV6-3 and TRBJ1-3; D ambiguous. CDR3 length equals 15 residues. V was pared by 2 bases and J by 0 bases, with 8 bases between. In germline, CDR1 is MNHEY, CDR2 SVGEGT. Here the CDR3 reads CASSYGQYSGNTIYF. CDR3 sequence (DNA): TGTGCCAGCAGTTACGGCCAATACTCTGGAAACACCATATATTTT.

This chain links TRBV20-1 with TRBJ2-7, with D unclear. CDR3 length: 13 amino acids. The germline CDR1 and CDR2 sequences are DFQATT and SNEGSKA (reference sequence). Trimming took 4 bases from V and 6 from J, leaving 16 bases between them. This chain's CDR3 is CSATPGLSGEQYF. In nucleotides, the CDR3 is TGCAGTGCTACACCGGGCCTCTCGGGCGAGCAGTACTTC.

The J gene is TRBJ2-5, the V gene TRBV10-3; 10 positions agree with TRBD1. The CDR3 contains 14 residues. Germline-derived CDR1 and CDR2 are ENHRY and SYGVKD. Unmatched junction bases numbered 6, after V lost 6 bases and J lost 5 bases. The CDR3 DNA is TGTGCCATCAGGGGACAGGGGTTTGAGGAGACCCAGTACTTC. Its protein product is CAIRGQGFEETQYF.

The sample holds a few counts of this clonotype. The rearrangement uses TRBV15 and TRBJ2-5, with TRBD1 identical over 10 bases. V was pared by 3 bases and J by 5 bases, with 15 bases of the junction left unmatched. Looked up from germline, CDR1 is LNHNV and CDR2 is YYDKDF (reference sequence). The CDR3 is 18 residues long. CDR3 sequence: CATSRGGGDRGSRETQYF. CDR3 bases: TGTGCCACCAGCAGGGGGGGTGGGGACAGGGGTTCGCGCGAGACCCAGTACTTC.

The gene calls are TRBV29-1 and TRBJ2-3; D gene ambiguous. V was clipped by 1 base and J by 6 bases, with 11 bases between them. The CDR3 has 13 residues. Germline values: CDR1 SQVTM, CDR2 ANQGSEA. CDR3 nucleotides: TGCAGCGTTGAAGTGGTGACCGGGGATACGCAGTATTTT. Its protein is CSVEVVTGDTQYF.

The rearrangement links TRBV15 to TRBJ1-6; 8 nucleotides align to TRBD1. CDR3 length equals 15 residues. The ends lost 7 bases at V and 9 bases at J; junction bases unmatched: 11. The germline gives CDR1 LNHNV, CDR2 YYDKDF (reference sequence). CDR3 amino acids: CATTPDRVSASPLHF. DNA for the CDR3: TGTGCCACCACCCCGGACAGGGTTAGCGCTTCACCCCTCCACTTT. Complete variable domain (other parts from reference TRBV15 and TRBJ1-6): DAMVIQNPRYQVTQFGKPVTLSCSQTLNHNVMYWYQQKSSQAPKLLFHYYDKDFNNEADTPDNFQSRRPNTSFCFLDIRSPGLGDTAMYLCATTPDRVSASPLHFGNGTRLTVT.

The CDR3 protein is CASSQDRNTYEQYF. CDR3 DNA sequence: TGTGCCAGCAGCCAAGACAGAAACACCTACGAGCAGTACTTC. The chain links TRBV3-1 to TRBJ2-7; the D is unclear. The CDR3 covers 14 residues. Germline V lookup: CDR1 LGHDT, CDR2 YNNKEL (reference sequence). Trimming cost V 0 bases and J 2 bases, with 8 bases left between them.

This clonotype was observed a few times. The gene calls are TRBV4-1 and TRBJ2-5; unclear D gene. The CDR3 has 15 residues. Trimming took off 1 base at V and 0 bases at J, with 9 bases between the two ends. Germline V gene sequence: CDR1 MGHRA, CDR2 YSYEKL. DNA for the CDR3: TGCGCCAGCAGCCAAGGATTGGGGTACCAAGAGACCCAGTACTTC. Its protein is CASSQGLGYQETQYF.

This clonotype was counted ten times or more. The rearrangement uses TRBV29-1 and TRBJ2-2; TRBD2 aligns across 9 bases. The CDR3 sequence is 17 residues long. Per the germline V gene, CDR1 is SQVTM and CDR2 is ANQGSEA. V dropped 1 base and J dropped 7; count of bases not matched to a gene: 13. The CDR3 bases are TGCAGCGTTGAAGCGCTCGTAGCGGGAGACCCATTCGGGGAGCTGTTTTTT. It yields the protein CSVEALVAGDPFGELFF.

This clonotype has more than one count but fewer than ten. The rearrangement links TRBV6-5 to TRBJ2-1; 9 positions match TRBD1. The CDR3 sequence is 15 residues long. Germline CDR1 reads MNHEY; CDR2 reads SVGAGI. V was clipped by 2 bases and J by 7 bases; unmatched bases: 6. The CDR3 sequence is CASSYTGGYRNEQFF. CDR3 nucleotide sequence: TGTGCCAGCAGTTACACAGGGGGCTACCGGAATGAGCAGTTCTTC.

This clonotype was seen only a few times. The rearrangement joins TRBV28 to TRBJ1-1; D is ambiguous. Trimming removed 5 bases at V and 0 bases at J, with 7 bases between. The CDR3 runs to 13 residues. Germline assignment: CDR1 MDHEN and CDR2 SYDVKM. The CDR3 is CASSPVMNTEAFF. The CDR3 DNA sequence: TGTGCCAGCAGTCCCGTCATGAACACTGAAGCTTTCTTT.

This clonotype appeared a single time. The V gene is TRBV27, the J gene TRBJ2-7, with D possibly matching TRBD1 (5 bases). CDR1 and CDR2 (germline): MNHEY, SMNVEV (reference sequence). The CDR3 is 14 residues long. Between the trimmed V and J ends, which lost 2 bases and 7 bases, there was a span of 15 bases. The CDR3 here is CASSLGGRAREQYF. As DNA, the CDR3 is TGTGCCAGCAGTTTAGGCGGCAGGGCCCGTGAGCAGTACTTC.

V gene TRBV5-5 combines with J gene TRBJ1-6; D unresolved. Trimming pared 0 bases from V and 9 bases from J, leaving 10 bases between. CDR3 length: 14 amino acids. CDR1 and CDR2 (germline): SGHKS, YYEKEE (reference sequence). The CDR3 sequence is CASSLGPFGSPLHF. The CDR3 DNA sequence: TGTGCCAGCAGCTTGGGGCCCTTTGGTTCACCCCTCCACTTT.

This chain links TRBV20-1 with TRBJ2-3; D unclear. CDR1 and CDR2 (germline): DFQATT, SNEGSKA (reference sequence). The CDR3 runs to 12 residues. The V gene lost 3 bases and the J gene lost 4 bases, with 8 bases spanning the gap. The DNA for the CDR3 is TGCAGTGCTAGGTTCCAGGCAGATACGCAGTATTTT. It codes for CSARFQADTQYF.

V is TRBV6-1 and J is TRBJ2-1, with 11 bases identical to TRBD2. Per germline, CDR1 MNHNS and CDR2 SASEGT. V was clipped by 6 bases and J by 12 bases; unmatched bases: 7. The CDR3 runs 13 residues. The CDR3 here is CASRLAGGSRQFF. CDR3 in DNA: TGTGCCAGCAGGCTAGCGGGGGGAAGTCGGCAGTTCTTC.

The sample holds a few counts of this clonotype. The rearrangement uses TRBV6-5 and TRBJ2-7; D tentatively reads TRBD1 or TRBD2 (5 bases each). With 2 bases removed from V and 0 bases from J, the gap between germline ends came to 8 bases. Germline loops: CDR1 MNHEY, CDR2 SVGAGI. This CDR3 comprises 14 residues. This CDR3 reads CASSYGTPSYEQYF. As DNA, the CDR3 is TGTGCCAGCAGTTACGGGACCCCCTCCTACGAGCAGTACTTC.

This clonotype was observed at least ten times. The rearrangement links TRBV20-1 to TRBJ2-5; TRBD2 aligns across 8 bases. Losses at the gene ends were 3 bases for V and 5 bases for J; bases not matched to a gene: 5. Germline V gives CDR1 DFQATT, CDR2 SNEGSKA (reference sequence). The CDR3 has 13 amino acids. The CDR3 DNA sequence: TGCAGTGCTAGCGGACTAGCCGTTGAGACCCAGTACTTC. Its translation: CSASGLAVETQYF.

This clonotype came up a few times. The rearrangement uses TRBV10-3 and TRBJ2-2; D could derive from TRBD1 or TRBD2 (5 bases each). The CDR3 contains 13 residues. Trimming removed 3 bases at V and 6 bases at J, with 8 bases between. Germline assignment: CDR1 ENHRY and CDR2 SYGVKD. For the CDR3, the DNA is TGTGCCATCAGTGACGTGGGGGCCGGGGAGCTGTTTTTT. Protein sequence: CAISDVGAGELFF.

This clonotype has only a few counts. CDR3 amino acids: CSARTEGPHNSPLHF. For the CDR3, the DNA is TGCAGTGCAAGGACAGAGGGACCTCATAATTCACCCCTCCACTTT. The chain combines TRBV20-1 with TRBJ1-6, with a weak D call TRBD1 (6 bases). The CDR3 loop spans 15 amino acids. The V gene lost 6 bases and the J gene lost 5 bases, with 17 bases spanning the gap. Germline CDR1 is DFQATT and CDR2 is SNEGSKA (reference sequence).

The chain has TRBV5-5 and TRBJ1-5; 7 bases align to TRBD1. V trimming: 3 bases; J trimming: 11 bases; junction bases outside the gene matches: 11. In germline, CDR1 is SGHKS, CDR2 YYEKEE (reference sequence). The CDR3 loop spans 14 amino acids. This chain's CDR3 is CASSWGQLIRAQHF. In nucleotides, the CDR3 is TGTGCCAGCAGCTGGGGACAGCTTATCAGGGCCCAGCATTTT.

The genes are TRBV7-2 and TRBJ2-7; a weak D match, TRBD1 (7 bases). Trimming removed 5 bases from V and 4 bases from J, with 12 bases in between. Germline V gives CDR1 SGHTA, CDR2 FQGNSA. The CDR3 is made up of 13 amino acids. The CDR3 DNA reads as TGTGCCAGCAGCGTATCAGGGGGGTACGAGCAGTACTTC. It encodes CASSVSGGYEQYF.

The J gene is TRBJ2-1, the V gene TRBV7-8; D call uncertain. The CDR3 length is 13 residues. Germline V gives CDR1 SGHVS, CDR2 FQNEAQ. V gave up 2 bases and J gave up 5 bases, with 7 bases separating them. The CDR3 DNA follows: TGTGCCAGCAGCTTAAACAGTGACAATGAGCAGTTCTTC. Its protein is CASSLNSDNEQFF.